The 21 T cell receptor beta chains in this list originate from one sample, sequenced in a study of identical twins. TCRdb reprocessed the 5' RACE reads via MiXCR and lists one record per CDR3 protein. The table has around 690,000 distinct CDR3 sequences, approximately 21% seen once. This same sample was also part of a study on T cells expressing NK-cell markers.

The sequenced material came from PBMCs. Receptors were obtained from a woman between 18 and 29 years old in good health.

Regarding this clonotype: Germline is not matched at one junction end, which may reflect a read error. The CDR3 DNA sequence: TGTGCCACGCAAGGCAGGTCTGGAAACGCCATATATTTT. Amino acid sequence: CATQGRSGNAIYF. V and J are TRBV24-1 and TRBJ1-3, with D hard to call. Germline CDR1 reads KGHDR; CDR2 reads SFDVKD. The CDR3 has 13 residues.

The chain has TRBV5-6 and TRBJ1-2, with D unclear. V was clipped by 4 bases and J by 4 bases, with 14 bases between them. Germline V gene lookup returns CDR1 SGHDT and CDR2 YYEEEE. CDR3 length: 14 amino acids. CDR3 residues: CASSVGEWGYGYTF. The DNA for the CDR3 is TGTGCCAGCAGCGTAGGCGAATGGGGCTATGGCTACACCTTC. Combining the CDR3 with reference TRBV5-6 and TRBJ1-2 gives the whole variable domain DAGVTQSPTHLIKTRGQQVTLRCSPKSGHDTVSWYQQALGQGPQFIFQYYEEEERQRGNFPDRFSGHQFPNYSSELNVNALLLGDSALYLCASSVGEWGYGYTFGSGTRLTVV.

The chain joins TRBV5-1 to TRBJ2-3, with a weak D call TRBD1 (5 bases). In germline, CDR1 is SGHRS, CDR2 YFSETQ. CDR3 length equals 15 residues. V was trimmed by 3 bases and J by 2 bases, leaving 13 bases between them. The chain's CDR3 is CASSSSTGPTDTQYF. The CDR3 nucleotides are TGCGCCAGCAGCTCTTCTACAGGACCCACAGATACGCAGTATTTT.

This clonotype was observed many times. The chain combines TRBV29-1 with TRBJ2-3; D is unresolved. This CDR3 spans 12 amino acids. The V gene's germline CDR1 is SQVTM and CDR2 ANQGSEA. V lost 6 bases, J lost 5 bases, and 12 bases lay in between. CDR3 amino acids: CSVRANKDTQYF. CDR3 in DNA: TGCAGCGTCCGGGCCAATAAAGATACGCAGTATTTT.

Only a few counts were recorded for this clonotype. J is TRBJ2-1 and V is TRBV9, with D unclear. V lost 0 bases and J lost 7, with 17 bases in between. The CDR3 is made up of 16 amino acids. CDR1 is SGDLS, CDR2 YYNGEE, per germline. The CDR3 is CASSVGTLGVWNEQFF. The CDR3 DNA reads TGTGCCAGCAGCGTAGGGACCCTTGGGGTATGGAATGAGCAGTTCTTC.

Written as DNA, the CDR3 is TGTGCCACCAGCAGAGCTGACTACTCCTACGAGCAGTACTTC. It is translated as CATSRADYSYEQYF. The chain links TRBV15 to TRBJ2-7; D may be TRBD2 (5 bases). The V gene's germline CDR1 is LNHNV and CDR2 YYDKDF (reference sequence). The CDR3 length is 14 residues. The V end was cut by 1 base, the J end by 0 bases, with 7 bases between.

This clonotype was detected only a few times. The chain has TRBV20-1 and TRBJ2-7, with unresolved D. Trimming took 3 bases from V and 4 from J, leaving 22 bases between them. Germline-derived CDR1 and CDR2 are DFQATT and SNEGSKA (reference sequence). The CDR3 sequence is 16 residues long. The CDR3 DNA reads TGCAGTGCTAGGGTCCCAGGCCCGAAAGTGGCTTACGAGCAGTACTTC. Translation: CSARVPGPKVAYEQYF.

The sample holds a few counts of this clonotype. The rearrangement joins TRBV24-1 to TRBJ2-2; tentatively, D is TRBD1 (6 bases). CDR1 is KGHDR and CDR2 is SFDVKD in the germline V gene. The V gene lost 4 bases and the J gene lost 2 bases, with 10 bases spanning the gap. The CDR3 extends over 15 amino acids. The CDR3 sequence is CATSDRGQNTGELFF. CDR3 bases: TGTGCCACCAGTGACAGGGGCCAAAACACCGGGGAGCTGTTTTTT.

The V and J genes are TRBV7-3 and TRBJ2-5, with 8 bases identical to TRBD1. This CDR3 contains 15 residues. Germline V gene lookup returns CDR1 SGHTA and CDR2 FQGTGA. Losses at the gene ends were 4 bases for V and 4 bases for J; bases not matched to a gene: 8. As DNA, the CDR3 is TGTGCCAGCAGCTCGGGACAGGCCTACGGAGAGACCCAGTACTTC. Translating it yields CASSSGQAYGETQYF.

The chain has TRBV4-2 and TRBJ2-3, with 8 nucleotides matching TRBD2. Germline CDR1 reads LGHNA; CDR2 reads YNFKEQ. This CDR3 region has 17 residues. Losses at the gene ends were 0 bases for V and 4 bases for J; bases not matched to a gene: 9. The CDR3 DNA reads TGTGCCAGCAGCCAAGATGTAGGGACTAGTGGAGCAGATACGCAGTATTTT. Protein product: CASSQDVGTSGADTQYF.

This clonotype has a handful of counts. The rearrangement links TRBV20-1 to TRBJ1-2; 9 bases match TRBD1. From germline, CDR1 is DFQATT and CDR2 SNEGSKA (reference sequence). This CDR3 has 14 residues. Trimming at V came to 3 bases and at J to 5 bases, leaving 7 bases not matched to a gene. The CDR3 loop reads CSASSEDRGYGYTF. Here the CDR3 DNA reads TGCAGTGCTAGTTCCGAGGACAGGGGTTATGGCTACACCTTC.

The chain recombines TRBV25-1 with TRBJ1-1; D uncertain. V was cut by 1 base and J by 6 bases, with 6 bases left in between. CDR3 length: 12 residues. CDR1 is MGHDK and CDR2 is SYGVNS in the germline V gene. CDR3 nucleotides: TGTGCCAGCAGTGAATTTTTGGCTGAAGCTTTCTTT. Its translation is CASSEFLAEAFF.

This clonotype was observed a few times. The rearrangement uses TRBV20-1 and TRBJ2-1, with 10 bases lining up with TRBD2. Germline lookup yields CDR1 DFQATT and CDR2 SNEGSKA (reference sequence). V was pared by 3 bases and J by 4 bases, with 9 bases of the junction left unmatched. This CDR3 region has 16 residues. The CDR3 nucleotides read TGCAGTGCTAGTGCAATAGCGGGGGGCCTATACAATGAGCAGTTCTTC. It is translated as CSASAIAGGLYNEQFF.

This clonotype showed up just a few times. The chain recombines TRBV5-6 with TRBJ2-1; D is perhaps TRBD2 (6 bases). The CDR3 extends over 13 amino acids. The germline CDR1 and CDR2 sequences are SGHDT and YYEEEE. Trimming cost V 4 bases and J 3 bases, with 8 bases left between them. CDR3 in DNA: TGTGCCAGCAGCGTGGACTACTACAATGAGCAGTTCTTC. Translation: CASSVDYYNEQFF.

The V gene is TRBV20-1, the J gene TRBJ2-7, with 14 bases aligning to TRBD2. After removal of 5 bases from V and 4 bases from J, the junction contained 19 bases not matched to a gene. This CDR3 is built from 19 residues. Germline CDR1 reads DFQATT; CDR2 reads SNEGSKA (reference sequence). The CDR3 reads CSAARGVTSGRAPNYEQYF. In DNA, the CDR3 is TGCAGTGCTGCCAGAGGGGTGACTAGCGGGAGGGCCCCAAATTACGAGCAGTACTTC.

This clonotype has just a few counts. V is TRBV12-3 or TRBV12-4 and J is TRBJ1-1, with D possibly being TRBD1 (6 bases). The V and J ends lost 4 bases and 5 bases respectively, with 14 bases between them. This CDR3 spans 14 amino acids. The CDR3 region is CASSWEGGTTEAFF. The CDR3, as DNA: TGTGCCAGCAGTTGGGAAGGGGGTACGACTGAAGCTTTCTTT.

The rearrangement joins TRBV20-1 to TRBJ1-1, with 7 nucleotides matching TRBD1. Germline assignment: CDR1 DFQATT and CDR2 SNEGSKA (reference sequence). CDR3 length equals 14 residues. The junction had 13 bases not matched to a gene; V was cut back by 6 bases and J by 6 bases. The CDR3 DNA sequence: TGCAGTGCCTCTTTTTCAGGGGGAAGGGCTGAAGCTTTCTTT. Protein sequence: CSASFSGGRAEAFF.

This chain joins TRBV4-2 and TRBJ1-1; a weak D match, TRBD1 (6 bases). The CDR3 contains 15 residues. Germline values: CDR1 LGHNA, CDR2 YNFKEQ. V was pared by 5 bases and J by 0 bases, with 13 bases between. The DNA of the CDR3 is TGTGCCAGCAGCACACGGACAGCGCTGAACACTGAAGCTTTCTTT. Its translation is CASSTRTALNTEAFF.

The gene calls are TRBV24-1 and TRBJ2-3, with 10 bases identical to TRBD1. Looked up from germline, CDR1 is KGHDR and CDR2 is SFDVKD. This CDR3 has 14 amino acids. V lost 4 bases to trimming and J lost 5 bases; unmatched junction nucleotides: 2. CDR3 loop: CATSDGTGVDTQYF. In DNA, the CDR3 is TGTGCCACCAGTGACGGGACAGGGGTAGATACGCAGTATTTT.

This clonotype has just a few counts. The rearrangement uses TRBV12-3 or TRBV12-4 and TRBJ2-5; perhaps TRBD1 as D (5 bases). The V end lost 3 bases, the J end lost 5 bases, and 13 bases lay between the germline ends. The CDR3 consists of 14 residues. CDR3 protein: CASSFVSGWETQYF. In DNA, the CDR3 is TGTGCCAGCAGTTTTGTTTCAGGGTGGGAGACCCAGTACTTC.

This clonotype came up a few times. The genes are TRBV12-3 or TRBV12-4 and TRBJ2-1, with 9 nucleotides matching TRBD2. CDR3 length equals 16 residues. Unmatched junction bases numbered 8, after V lost 5 bases and J lost 3 bases. DNA for the CDR3: TGTGCCAGCAGTCCAACCCGGACTAGCGTCTACAATGAGCAGTTCTTC. Residues: CASSPTRTSVYNEQFF.